Presented here are 32 T cell receptor beta chains from one specimen sequenced in a study of blood T cell repertoires in COVID-19. Assay used: immunoSEQ multiplex PCR; TCRdb lists only in-frame clones, some missing. The data show around 50,000 clones, 91% seen once. The sample consisted of peripheral blood. These TCRs come from a man aged 70 or older with active COVID-19.

The chain recombines TRBV5-1 with TRBJ2-1, with a tentative D call TRBD2 (5 bases). The V and J ends lost 0 bases and 0 bases respectively, with 13 bases between them. The CDR3 extends over 17 amino acids. CDR1 SGHRS and CDR2 YFSETQ come from the germline V gene. In nucleotides, the CDR3 is TGCGCCAGCAGCTTGGGAAATACTGGGAGCTCCTACAATGAGCAGTTCTTC. Translated: CASSLGNTGSSYNEQFF.

The V gene is TRBV7-2, the J gene TRBJ1-1; D is perhaps TRBD1 (6 bases). The germline V gene encodes CDR1 SGHTA and CDR2 FQGNSA. V dropped 6 bases and J dropped 0 bases, with 11 bases sitting between them. This CDR3 has 14 residues. CDR3: CASRETGLNTEAFF. The CDR3, as DNA: TGTGCCAGCAGGGAGACAGGCCTGAACACTGAAGCTTTCTTT.

The V and J genes are TRBV18 and TRBJ1-2, with a weak D call TRBD1 (6 bases). V lost 2 bases and J lost 7, with 14 bases in between. The germline V gene has CDR1 KGHSH and CDR2 LQKENI. The CDR3 has 14 residues. CDR3 in amino acids: CASSPDSFRGGYTF. The CDR3 DNA reads TGTGCCAGCTCACCAGATTCGTTCAGGGGTGGCTACACCTTC.

The chain has TRBV6-5 and TRBJ2-5, with 9 bases identical to TRBD1. Trimming cost V 6 bases and J 5 bases; bases outside gene matches: 10. The CDR3 is made up of 15 amino acids. CDR1 MNHEY and CDR2 SVGAGI come from the germline V gene. The CDR3, as DNA: TGTGCCAGCAGCCTGGGACAGGGAGGTCTCGAGACCCAGTACTTC. It is translated as CASSLGQGGLETQYF.

The rearrangement links TRBV20-1 to TRBJ1-1; weak D call: TRBD1 (6 bases). Germline CDR1 and CDR2: DFQATT and SNEGSKA (reference sequence). V was cut by 3 bases and J by 4 bases, with 12 bases left in between. The CDR3 has 13 residues. The CDR3 bases are TGCAGTGCTAGTCCGACAGGCATCACTGAAGCTTTCTTT. This sequence encodes CSASPTGITEAFF.

V usage is TRBV10-3 and J usage is TRBJ1-5, with no clear D. Trimming removed 3 bases from V and 0 bases from J, with 9 bases in between. CDR1 is ENHRY and CDR2 is SYGVKD in the germline V gene. The CDR3 totals 15 residues. In nucleotides, the CDR3 is TGTGCCATCAGTGAATGGGGAGATAGCAATCAGCCCCAGCATTTT. This sequence encodes CAISEWGDSNQPQHF.

This chain connects TRBV3-1 (or the pseudogene TRBV3-2) to TRBJ1-2, with 8 positions matching TRBD1. CDR3 length: 14 residues. V was clipped by 4 bases and J by 7 bases; unmatched bases: 8. From germline, CDR1 is LGHDT and CDR2 YNNKEL (reference sequence). CDR3 protein: CASSRLRTGSGYTF. Here the CDR3 DNA reads TGTGCCAGCAGCCGACTCCGGACAGGGAGTGGCTACACCTTC.

The chain is built from TRBV7-6 and TRBJ2-7, with no clear D. Trimming shortened V by 5 bases and J by 4 bases, and 15 bases separated the two germline ends. CDR1 SGHVS and CDR2 FNYEAQ come from the germline V gene. The CDR3 runs to 14 residues. The DNA of the CDR3 is TGTGCCAGCAGCGCAACCGATGAGGTGTACGAGCAGTACTTC. This gives the protein CASSATDEVYEQYF.

The V call is TRBV5-1, the J call TRBJ2-1; 11 nucleotides align to TRBD2. CDR1 SGHRS and CDR2 YFSETQ come from the germline V gene. V dropped 4 bases and J dropped 2; count of bases not matched to a gene: 5. The CDR3 contains 16 residues. The CDR3 DNA follows: TGCGCCAGCAGCCCTAGCGGGGGGCGAACCTACAATGAGCAGTTCTTC. Its protein product is CASSPSGGRTYNEQFF.

The chain links TRBV11-2 to TRBJ1-2; 9 positions match TRBD1. This CDR3 has 13 residues. The ends lost 6 bases at V and 6 bases at J; junction bases unmatched: 5. Germline V CDR1 and CDR2: SGHAT, FQNNGV. The CDR3 coding sequence is TGTGCCAGCAGACTACAGGGGGCCCATGGCTACACCTTC. This translates into CASRLQGAHGYTF. Variable domain in full (rest from reference TRBV11-2 and TRBJ1-2): EAGVAQSPRYKIIEKRQSVAFWCNPISGHATLYWYQQILGQGPKLLIQFQNNGVVDDSQLPKDRFSAERLKGVDSTLKIQPAKLEDSAVYLCASRLQGAHGYTFGSGTRLTVV.

The CDR3 coding sequence is TGCGCCAGCAGCCGGGGACAGCAAGAGACCCAGTACTTC. This translates into CASSRGQQETQYF. The chain uses TRBV5-1 and TRBJ2-5, with 7 bases matching TRBD1. Germline V CDR1 and CDR2: SGHRS, YFSETQ. Trimming at V came to 4 bases and at J to 2 bases, leaving 2 bases not matched to a gene. The CDR3 is 13 amino acids.

This chain links TRBV27 with TRBJ1-4; tentative D call: TRBD1 (5 bases). Germline CDR1 and CDR2: MNHEY and SMNVEV (reference sequence). CDR3 length equals 16 residues. The V and J ends lost 5 bases and 7 bases respectively, with 20 bases between them. This CDR3 reads CASSPRIDRSGEKLFF. CDR3 DNA: TGTGCCAGCAGTCCTCGAATAGACAGATCCGGTGAAAAACTGTTTTTT.

CDR3 region: CAWSKGAQGNQPQHF. Written as DNA, the CDR3 is TGTGCCTGGAGCAAAGGGGCACAGGGCAATCAGCCCCAGCATTTT. The V gene is TRBV30, the J gene TRBJ1-5; possibly TRBD1 for D (5 bases). The V gene lost 3 bases and the J gene lost 2 bases, with 14 bases spanning the gap. In germline, CDR1 is GTSNPN, CDR2 SVGIG (reference sequence). This CDR3 contains 15 residues.

This clone showed up just once. The genes are TRBV6-5 and TRBJ1-1, with D uncertain. The germline V gene encodes CDR1 MNHEY and CDR2 SVGAGI. V dropped 7 bases and J dropped 1 base, with 16 bases sitting between them. The CDR3 runs 15 residues. The DNA of the CDR3 is TGTGCCAGCACTACCCTTGGTGAGTCGAACACTGAAGCTTTCTTT. It specifies CASTTLGESNTEAFF.

Concerning this clone: An end of the junction differs from the germline gene, which may be a read error. Distinct nucleotide sequences in the sample also encode this CDR3. V is TRBV5-6 and J is TRBJ2-5; D is unresolved. Germline V gene sequence: CDR1 SGHDT, CDR2 YYEEEE. The CDR3 length is 13 residues. The CDR3 DNA reads as TGCGCCAGCAGCCCGGGTGCTGAGAAGACCCAGTACTTC. Its protein is CASSPGAEKTQYF.

The rearrangement joins TRBV7-9 to TRBJ1-6, with 8 bases lining up with TRBD1. The CDR3 spans 15 residues. Germline V gene lookup returns CDR1 SEHNR and CDR2 FQNEAQ (reference sequence). The junction had 9 bases not matched to a gene; V was cut back by 5 bases and J by 9 bases. The CDR3 bases are TGTGCCAGCAGCCCGCCGGACAGGGACGGTTCACCCCTCCACTTT. Its protein is CASSPPDRDGSPLHF.

This sequence joins TRBV7-2 and TRBJ1-4; D is ambiguous. Germline V CDR1 and CDR2: SGHTA, FQGNSA. V was cut by 1 base and J by 7 bases, with 10 bases left in between. This CDR3 contains 14 residues. CDR3 DNA sequence: TGTGCCAGCAGCTTAGGAGGGCTTGGTGAAAAACTGTTTTTT. Encoded protein: CASSLGGLGEKLFF.

V and J are TRBV12-2 and TRBJ1-4; the tabulated D call, TRBD1, remains unverified against the DNA. TRBV12-2 is a pseudogene segment. There are 19 residues in the CDR3. Written as DNA, the CDR3 is TGTGCAAGTCGCTTAGCGGAGGACTGGGGACAGGGATGGCATGAAAAACTGTTTTTT. This sequence encodes CASRLAEDWGQGWHEKLFF.

The rearrangement joins TRBV15 to TRBJ1-6, with a weak D call TRBD1 (5 bases). CDR3 length: 15 residues. Trimming pared 1 base from V and 8 bases from J, leaving 12 bases between. CDR1 and CDR2 (germline): LNHNV, YYDKDF (reference sequence). CDR3 residues: CATSRARGTDSPLHF. The CDR3 DNA reads TGTGCCACCAGCAGAGCTCGGGGGACCGATTCACCCCTCCACTTT. The whole variable domain, remainder taken from reference TRBV15 and TRBJ1-6, is DAMVIQNPRYQVTQFGKPVTLSCSQTLNHNVMYWYQQKSSQAPKLLFHYYDKDFNNEADTPDNFQSRRPNTSFCFLDIRSPGLGDTAMYLCATSRARGTDSPLHFGNGTRLTVT.

This chain connects TRBV11-2 to TRBJ1-3, with D unclear. Trimming stripped 4 bases from V and 2 bases from J, with 12 bases between. Germline assignment: CDR1 SGHAT and CDR2 FQNNGV. The CDR3 extends over 15 amino acids. The CDR3 reads CASSSLTRPGNTIYF. Written as DNA, the CDR3 is TGTGCCAGCAGCTCCCTCACGCGTCCTGGAAACACCATATATTTT.

J is TRBJ2-2 and V is TRBV5-1; 7 nucleotides align to TRBD1. Germline CDR1 reads SGHRS; CDR2 reads YFSETQ. Germline trimming cut 4 bases from V and 1 base from J; bases unmatched to any gene: 4. This CDR3 region has 15 residues. The CDR3 sequence is CASSRTGQNTGELFF. The CDR3 DNA follows: TGCGCCAGCAGCCGGACAGGACAGAACACCGGGGAGCTGTTTTTT.

This chain links TRBV18 with TRBJ1-1; 7 nucleotides match TRBD1. V lost 0 bases and J lost 4; bases outside the gene matches: 8. The CDR3 spans 16 residues. The germline gives CDR1 KGHSH, CDR2 LQKENI. CDR3 in amino acids: CASSPPSTGVTTEAFF. In DNA form, the CDR3 reads TGTGCCAGCTCACCACCGAGTACAGGGGTTACCACTGAAGCTTTCTTT.

This clone was seen just once. The chain has TRBV10-3 and TRBJ2-1; possibly TRBD2 for D (7 bases). The germline V gene encodes CDR1 ENHRY and CDR2 SYGVKD. The CDR3 totals 15 residues. V lost 0 bases and J lost 3, with 9 bases in between. The CDR3 is CAISESGGLYNEQFF. Here the CDR3 DNA reads TGTGCCATCAGTGAGTCCGGGGGGCTCTACAATGAGCAGTTCTTC.

The DNA for the CDR3 is TGTGCCAGCAGCCAAGATCGGGATTTCTACTCCTACAATGAGCAGTTCTTC. Translation gives CASSQDRDFYSYNEQFF. V is TRBV14 and J is TRBJ2-1, with D perhaps matching TRBD2 (5 bases). V lost 0 bases, J lost 0 bases, and 12 bases lay in between. The CDR3 is made up of 17 amino acids. The germline V gene encodes CDR1 SGHDN and CDR2 FVKESK.

The J gene is TRBJ2-5, the V gene TRBV12-3 or TRBV12-4, with a weak D call TRBD1 (6 bases). The CDR3 runs to 11 residues. Trimming removed 6 bases at V and 5 bases at J, with 7 bases between. Here the CDR3 DNA reads TGTGCCAGCAGACAGGGTGAGACCCAGTACTTC. As protein: CASRQGETQYF.

The chain couples TRBV7-2 to TRBJ2-7; D is ambiguous. The CDR3 covers 14 residues. CDR1 SGHTA and CDR2 FQGNSA come from the germline V gene. Deletions cut 5 bases from V and 3 bases from J, with 14 bases between. CDR3 residues: CASSPDTRHYEQYF. CDR3 in DNA: TGTGCCAGCAGCCCCGACACCCGGCACTACGAGCAGTACTTC.

This sequence joins TRBV6-1 and TRBJ1-1; tentative D call: TRBD1 (5 bases). Trimming stripped 3 bases from V and 6 bases from J, with 17 bases between. The CDR3 is 15 residues long. Germline V gene sequence: CDR1 MNHNS, CDR2 SASEGT. The CDR3 nucleotides read TGTGCCAGCAGTGACAGTGTCGGGGGATCGGCTGAAGCTTTCTTT. Its protein is CASSDSVGGSAEAFF.

In its sample, this clone was seen once. The chain combines TRBV7-8 with TRBJ2-3; D possibly corresponds to TRBD2 (6 bases). V gave up 5 bases and J gave up 6 bases, with 12 bases separating them. Germline loops: CDR1 SGHVS, CDR2 FQNEAQ. CDR3 length: 13 amino acids. CDR3 sequence: CASSKGEVDTQYF. CDR3 DNA sequence: TGTGCCAGCAGCAAAGGGGAGGTGGATACGCAGTATTTT.

This chain links TRBV6-6 with TRBJ1-4, with TRBD1 matching over 7 bases. Germline CDR1 is MNHNY and CDR2 is SVGAGI (reference sequence). Trimming at V came to 6 bases and at J to 7 bases, leaving 8 bases not matched to a gene. The length of the CDR3 is 14 residues. CDR3 coding DNA: TGTGCCAGCAGGAGGGGGCTTAAGGGTGAAAAACTGTTTTTT. Its translation: CASRRGLKGEKLFF.

The chain links TRBV24-1 to TRBJ2-2, with D maybe TRBD1 (6 bases). Trimming removed 5 bases at V and 5 bases at J, with 11 bases between. Germline V gene lookup returns CDR1 KGHDR and CDR2 SFDVKD. The CDR3 has 14 amino acids. The CDR3 loop reads CATSGRGWTGELFF. The CDR3 DNA sequence: TGTGCCACCAGTGGCAGGGGATGGACCGGGGAGCTGTTTTTT.

The chain joins TRBV24-1 to TRBJ2-1; 7 bases line up with TRBD2. The CDR3 runs to 14 residues. The germline CDR1 and CDR2 sequences are KGHDR and SFDVKD. V trimming: 6 bases; J trimming: 6 bases; junction bases outside the gene matches: 7. The CDR3 DNA is TGTGCCACCAGTTACGCGGGGGTCTTCAATGAGCAGTTCTTC. Its translation: CATSYAGVFNEQFF.

This rearrangement joins TRBV3-1 (or the pseudogene TRBV3-2) to TRBJ1-5, with D maybe TRBD1 (5 bases). The CDR3 contains 14 residues. V was cut by 2 bases and J by 6 bases, with 11 bases left in between. Germline V CDR1 and CDR2: LGHDT, YNNKEL (reference sequence). CDR3 DNA sequence: TGTGCCAGCAGCCAAAAGGGGTATGGTCAGCCCCAGCATTTT. Translating gives CASSQKGYGQPQHF.